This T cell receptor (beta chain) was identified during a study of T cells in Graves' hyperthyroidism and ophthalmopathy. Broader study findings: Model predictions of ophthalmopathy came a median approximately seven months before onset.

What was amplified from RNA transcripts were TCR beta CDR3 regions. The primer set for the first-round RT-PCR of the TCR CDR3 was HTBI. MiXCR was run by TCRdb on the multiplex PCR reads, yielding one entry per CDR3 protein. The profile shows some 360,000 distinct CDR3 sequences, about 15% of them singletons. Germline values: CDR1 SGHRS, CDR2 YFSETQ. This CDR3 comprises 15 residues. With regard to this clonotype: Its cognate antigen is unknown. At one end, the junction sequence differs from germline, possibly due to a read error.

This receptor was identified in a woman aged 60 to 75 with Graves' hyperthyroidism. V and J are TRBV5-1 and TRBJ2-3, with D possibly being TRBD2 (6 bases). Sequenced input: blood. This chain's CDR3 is CARSSGTSTTDTQYF. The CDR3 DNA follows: TGCGCCAGGAGCTCCGGGACTTCTACCACAGATACGCAGTATTTT.